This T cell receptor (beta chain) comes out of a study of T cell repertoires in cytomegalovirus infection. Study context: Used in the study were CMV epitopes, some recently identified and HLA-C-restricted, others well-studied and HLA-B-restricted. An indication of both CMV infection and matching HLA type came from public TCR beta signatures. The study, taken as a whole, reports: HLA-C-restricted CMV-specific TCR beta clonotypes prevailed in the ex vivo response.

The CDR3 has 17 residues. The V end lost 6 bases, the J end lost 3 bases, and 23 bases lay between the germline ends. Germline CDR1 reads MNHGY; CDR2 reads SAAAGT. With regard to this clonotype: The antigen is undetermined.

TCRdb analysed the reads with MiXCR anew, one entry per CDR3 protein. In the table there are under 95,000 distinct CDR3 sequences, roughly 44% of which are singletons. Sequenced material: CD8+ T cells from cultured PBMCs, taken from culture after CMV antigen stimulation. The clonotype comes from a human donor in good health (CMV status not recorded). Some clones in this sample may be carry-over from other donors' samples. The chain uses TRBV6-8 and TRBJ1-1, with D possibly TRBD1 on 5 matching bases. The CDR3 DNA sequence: TGTGCCAGCAGGCGAGGGACCTCGAAACGGGGGGACACTGAAGCTTTCTTT. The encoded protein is CASRRGTSKRGDTEAFF.